These 5 T cell receptor beta chains originate from one sample sequenced in a study of radiotherapy plus CTLA-4 blockade in lung cancer. Libraries were prepared by immunoSEQ multiplex PCR; TCRdb keeps only in-frame clonotypes and omits some of them. Here the sample spans tens of thousands of clones, approximately 83% being singletons. Source: peripheral blood, taken from a patient treated with radiotherapy plus ipilimumab. Source of these receptors: a human donor with non-small cell lung cancer whose response to radiotherapy plus ipilimumab could not be evaluated.

A remark on this clone: A read error may account for a junction end that differs from germline. The J gene is TRBJ1-5, the V gene TRBV9; possibly TRBD1 for D (5 bases). The CDR3 extends over 13 amino acids. Germline V gives CDR1 SGDLS, CDR2 YYNGEE. The CDR3 nucleotides are TGTGCCAGCAGCGTAGAGGGGAATCAGCCCCGGCATTTT. Its translation: CASSVEGNQPRHF.

This rearrangement joins TRBV5-1 to TRBJ2-5; no definite D call. V shed 3 bases and J shed 11 bases, with 14 bases lying between them. The CDR3 contains 12 residues. Germline V gene lookup returns CDR1 SGHRS and CDR2 YFSETQ. The CDR3 protein is CASSSFPDEQYF. The CDR3 DNA sequence: TGCGCCAGCAGCTCCTTCCCCGATGAGCAGTACTTC. The full variable domain, in which reference TRBV5-1 and TRBJ2-5 provide the parts outside the CDR3, is KAGVTQTPRYLIKTRGQQVTLSCSPISGHRSVSWYQQTPGQGLQFLFEYFSETQRNKGNFPGRFSGRQFSNSRSEMNVSTLELGDSALYLCASSSFPDEQYFGPGTRLLVL.

The chain recombines TRBV28 with TRBJ2-7; 7 bases agree with TRBD1. The length of the CDR3 is 13 residues. Germline assignment: CDR1 MDHEN and CDR2 SYDVKM. The V and J ends lost 8 bases and 7 bases, in that order; junction bases with no gene match: 11. CDR3: CASVGTEVWEQYF. The CDR3 region has the DNA TGTGCCAGCGTCGGGACAGAAGTGTGGGAGCAGTACTTC.

The chain recombines TRBV5-1 with TRBJ2-5; TRBD2 matches 8 bases. The V gene end was trimmed by 0 bases and the J gene end by 2 bases; junction bases not matched to a gene: 3. The germline gives CDR1 SGHRS, CDR2 YFSETQ. The CDR3 is 15 residues long. CDR3 DNA sequence: TGCGCCAGCAGCTTGGTACTAGCGGCACAAGAGACCCAGTACTTC. Amino acid sequence: CASSLVLAAQETQYF. The full variable domain, its missing parts supplied by reference TRBV5-1 and TRBJ2-5, is KAGVTQTPRYLIKTRGQQVTLSCSPISGHRSVSWYQQTPGQGLQFLFEYFSETQRNKGNFPGRFSGRQFSNSRSEMNVSTLELGDSALYLCASSLVLAAQETQYFGPGTRLLVL.

This rearrangement joins TRBV27 to TRBJ2-1; D is possibly TRBD1 (5 bases). Germline CDR1 and CDR2: MNHEY and SMNVEV (reference sequence). Deletions cut 5 bases from V and 6 bases from J, with 14 bases between. CDR3 length: 14 amino acids. CDR3 DNA sequence: TGTGCCAGCAGTCTGAAGGGGTCGTTCAATGAGCAGTTCTTC. It codes for CASSLKGSFNEQFF.